The 5 T cell receptor beta chains below come from one sample, sequenced in a study of blood T cell repertoires in COVID-19. Assay: immunoSEQ multiplex PCR; the TCRdb copy retains only in-frame clones and omits some. The sample has hundreds of thousands of clones, more than 70% seen once; the top ten hold approximately 1.2%. Sequenced material: PBMCs or T cells enriched from blood (not recorded which). These receptors came from a woman aged 40 to 55 with acute COVID-19.

This clone was seen at least ten times. This CDR3 is CASGPGTSGYNEQFF. In DNA form, the CDR3 reads TGTGCCAGCGGGCCAGGGACTAGCGGCTACAATGAGCAGTTCTTC. The chain employs TRBV6-4 and TRBJ2-1; the match to TRBD2 covers 11 bases. Germline V gene lookup returns CDR1 MRHNA and CDR2 SNTAGT. The V gene end was trimmed by 8 bases and the J gene end by 3 bases; junction bases not matched to a gene: 6. CDR3 length: 15 amino acids.

The rearrangement joins TRBV2 to TRBJ2-5; 8 nucleotides match TRBD2. The V segment lost 5 bases and the J segment 2 bases; nucleotides outside the gene matches: 10. Germline-derived CDR1 and CDR2 are SNHLY and FYNNEI. The CDR3 is 16 residues long. The CDR3 sequence is CASSTYGGALQETQYF. CDR3 coding DNA: TGTGCCAGCAGTACATACGGGGGGGCGCTTCAAGAGACCCAGTACTTC.

The rearrangement uses TRBV25-1 and TRBJ1-2; tentatively, D is TRBD1 (5 bases). The V end lost 3 bases, the J end lost 2 bases, and 7 bases lay between the germline ends. Germline V gene data show CDR1 as MGHDK and CDR2 as SYGVNS. This CDR3 is built from 13 residues. CDR3 nucleotides: TGTGCCAGCAGTGATAGGGGAAACTATGGCTACACCTTC. This sequence encodes CASSDRGNYGYTF.

V and J are TRBV11-2 and TRBJ2-1; 10 bases match TRBD2. In germline, CDR1 is SGHAT, CDR2 FQNNGV. The CDR3 is 15 amino acids. The J segment lost 4 bases and the V segment lost 6 bases, leaving 6 bases of the junction unmatched. The CDR3 nucleotides read TGTGCCAGCAGGAGACTAGCGGGTGGATACAATGAGCAGTTCTTC. This codes for CASRRLAGGYNEQFF.

The genes are TRBV4-2 and TRBJ2-7, with 11 bases matching TRBD2. After removal of 0 bases from V and 6 bases from J, the junction contained 7 bases not matched to a gene. The CDR3 loop spans 16 amino acids. The germline V gene encodes CDR1 LGHNA and CDR2 YNFKEQ. The CDR3 protein is CASSQDRLAGGGEQYF. CDR3 sequence (DNA): TGTGCCAGCAGCCAAGATCGGCTAGCGGGAGGAGGCGAGCAGTACTTC.